The 17 T cell receptor beta chains reported below all come from one sample, sequenced in a study of OX40 agonist ivuxolimab in advanced cancers. Only in-frame clones appear in the TCRdb table, and some are missing; sequencing was by immunoSEQ multiplex PCR. The sample shows tens of thousands of clones, around 80% of them seen only once. This specimen was CD4+ or CD8+ T cells sorted from blood, taken in a trial of the OX40 agonist ivuxolimab. All receptors derive from an adult with an advanced solid tumor such as melanoma, head and neck, liver or kidney cancer.

V gene TRBV27 combines with J gene TRBJ1-2; possibly TRBD1 for D (6 bases). Trimming shortened V by 5 bases and J by 8 bases, and 21 bases separated the two germline ends. This CDR3 comprises 15 residues. Germline V CDR1 and CDR2: MNHEY, SMNVEV (reference sequence). The chain's CDR3 is CASSPTMTGLGGYTF. The CDR3 DNA reads TGTGCCAGCAGTCCAACGATGACAGGCCTAGGGGGCTACACCTTC.

This clone was found a few times. The chain recombines TRBV27 with TRBJ2-3, with D unclear. Germline V lookup: CDR1 MNHEY, CDR2 SMNVEV (reference sequence). The CDR3 sequence is 14 residues long. Deletions cut 5 bases from V and 1 base from J, with 10 bases between. CDR3 protein: CASSPSAGTDTQYF. For the CDR3, the DNA is TGTGCCAGCAGTCCCTCCGCAGGCACAGATACGCAGTATTTT.

This clone turned up a few times. The rearrangement uses TRBV5-4 and TRBJ1-5, with D possibly matching TRBD1 (5 bases). CDR1 SGHNT and CDR2 YYREEE come from the germline V gene (reference sequence). V dropped 4 bases and J dropped 7 bases, with 12 bases sitting between them. The length of the CDR3 is 13 residues. The CDR3 region has the DNA TGTGCCAGCAGCCCGTGGGGGGAACAGCCCCAGCATTTT. Its translation: CASSPWGEQPQHF.

The rearrangement uses TRBV19 and TRBJ1-5; no clear D. There are 13 residues in the CDR3. The V end lost 8 bases, the J end lost 0 bases, and 8 bases lay between the germline ends. The germline gives CDR1 LNHDA, CDR2 SQIVND (reference sequence). The CDR3 is CASVRDSNQPQHF. Written as DNA, the CDR3 is TGTGCCAGTGTCCGGGATAGCAATCAGCCCCAGCATTTT.

The rearrangement uses TRBV5-6 and TRBJ2-7; TRBD2 might be the D (5 bases). This CDR3 is built from 15 residues. From germline, CDR1 is SGHDT and CDR2 YYEEEE. Between the trimmed V and J ends, which lost 1 base and 3 bases, there was a span of 14 bases. The CDR3 coding sequence is TGTGCCAGCAGCTTGTGGCGATACGAGGGCTACGAGCAGTACTTC. This encodes CASSLWRYEGYEQYF. The entire variable domain, with the rest obtained from reference TRBV5-6 and TRBJ2-7, is as follows: DAGVTQSPTHLIKTRGQQVTLRCSPKSGHDTVSWYQQALGQGPQFIFQYYEEEERQRGNFPDRFSGHQFPNYSSELNVNALLLGDSALYLCASSLWRYEGYEQYFGPGTRLTVT.

Concerning this clone: This sample also contains other DNA sequences that code for the same CDR3. The chain links TRBV5-1 to TRBJ1-1, with TRBD1 matching over 7 bases. V shed 4 bases and J 4 bases; nucleotides not matched to a gene: 10. Germline values: CDR1 SGHRS, CDR2 YFSETQ. CDR3 length equals 15 residues. The CDR3 is CASSTGQPGGTEAFF. The DNA of the CDR3 is TGCGCCAGCAGCACGGGACAGCCCGGTGGCACTGAAGCTTTCTTT. Based on the CDR3 plus reference TRBV5-1 and TRBJ1-1, the full variable domain is KAGVTQTPRYLIKTRGQQVTLSCSPISGHRSVSWYQQTPGQGLQFLFEYFSETQRNKGNFPGRFSGRQFSNSRSEMNVSTLELGDSALYLCASSTGQPGGTEAFFGQGTRLTVV.

V usage is TRBV13 and J usage is TRBJ2-1; 8 positions agree with TRBD1. CDR1 PRHDT and CDR2 FYEKMQ come from the germline V gene (reference sequence). V gave up 1 base and J gave up 0 bases; unmatched junction bases: 5. The CDR3 loop spans 17 amino acids. As DNA, the CDR3 is TGTGCCAGCAGCTTAGACCGGGACAGGAGCTCCTACAATGAGCAGTTCTTC. Translation: CASSLDRDRSSYNEQFF.

The V gene is TRBV7-8, the J gene TRBJ1-6; a possible D gene is TRBD1 (5 bases). This CDR3 spans 15 amino acids. The germline V gene has CDR1 SGHVS and CDR2 FQNEAQ. V gave up 1 base and J gave up 6 bases, with 10 bases separating them. The CDR3 here is CASSLGGGANSPLHF. The CDR3 coding sequence is TGTGCCAGCAGCTTAGGCGGAGGGGCTAATTCACCCCTCCACTTT.

The V gene is TRBV29-1, the J gene TRBJ2-3; 9 bases align to TRBD1. CDR3 length equals 12 residues. Trimming removed 3 bases from V and 6 bases from J; junction bases left unmatched: 1. The germline V gene has CDR1 SQVTM and CDR2 ANQGSEA. Here the CDR3 DNA reads TGCAGCGTTGATGACAGGGGGGATACGCAGTATTTT. This translates into CSVDDRGDTQYF.

The chain uses TRBV7-9 and TRBJ1-4, with 9 bases that match TRBD1. This CDR3 spans 15 amino acids. The V and J ends lost 0 bases and 5 bases, in that order; junction bases with no gene match: 1. Per germline, CDR1 SEHNR and CDR2 FQNEAQ (reference sequence). In nucleotides, the CDR3 is TGTGCCAGCAGCTTAGCAGGGACAGGGAATGAAAAACTGTTTTTT. As protein: CASSLAGTGNEKLFF.

V gene TRBV4-2 combines with J gene TRBJ1-5; D unresolved. Germline V lookup: CDR1 LGHNA, CDR2 YNFKEQ. V lost 1 base, J lost 5 bases, and 9 bases lay in between. This CDR3 is 14 amino acids long. In DNA form, the CDR3 reads TGTGCCAGCAGCCAAGCGGCCCCAGATCAGCCCCAGCATTTT. It is translated as CASSQAAPDQPQHF.

CDR3 nucleotides: TGTGCCAGCAGCATACAGGGGACCCGAAGTTCACCCCTCCACTTT. This translates into CASSIQGTRSSPLHF. This chain links TRBV27 with TRBJ1-6, with 7 positions matching TRBD1. The CDR3 loop spans 15 amino acids. V was clipped by 6 bases and J by 9 bases; unmatched bases: 11. CDR1 is MNHEY, CDR2 SMNVEV, per germline (reference sequence).

The gene calls are TRBV27 and TRBJ1-5; tentatively, D is TRBD1 (5 bases). This CDR3 spans 14 amino acids. The germline CDR1 and CDR2 sequences are MNHEY and SMNVEV (reference sequence). Trimming left V 7 bases short and J 7 bases short, with 17 bases between. The CDR3 region has the DNA TGTGCCAGCACCCCGCCCCCGGGGGGACAGCCCCAGCATTTT. Translating it yields CASTPPPGGQPQHF.

The chain uses TRBV13 and TRBJ2-1; TRBD2 matches at 8 bases. The CDR3 loop spans 15 amino acids. The germline V gene has CDR1 PRHDT and CDR2 FYEKMQ (reference sequence). With 5 bases clipped from V and 5 bases from J, the junction kept 8 bases outside the gene matches. Written as DNA, the CDR3 is TGTGCCAGCAGCCTAGCGGGTGGGGGAGACAATGAGCAGTTCTTC. Translation: CASSLAGGGDNEQFF.

The V and J genes are TRBV19 and TRBJ1-6; 9 bases fit TRBD1. The CDR3 contains 14 residues. The trim removed 7 bases at V and 7 bases at J, leaving 5 bases unmatched. Germline values: CDR1 LNHDA, CDR2 SQIVND (reference sequence). The CDR3 region has the DNA TGTGCCAGTATGACCGGGACAGGGAATTCACCCCTCCACTTT. As protein: CASMTGTGNSPLHF.

The genes are TRBV10-3 and TRBJ2-1; no definite D call. The CDR3 has 14 amino acids. Trimming stripped 0 bases from V and 9 bases from J, with 12 bases between. Germline V gene sequence: CDR1 ENHRY, CDR2 SYGVKD. Here the CDR3 reads CAISESRVLSEQFF. The CDR3 DNA sequence: TGTGCCATCAGTGAGTCTCGGGTGTTATCTGAGCAGTTCTTC.

This chain links TRBV11-3 with TRBJ2-7; 11 bases line up with TRBD2. After removal of 5 bases from V and 6 bases from J, the junction contained 9 bases not matched to a gene. This CDR3 has 15 amino acids. Germline CDR1 SGHNT, CDR2 YENEEA. The CDR3 region has the DNA TGTGCCAGCAGCCTATTCCCCGGGACTAGCGGCGAGCAGTACTTC. It is translated as CASSLFPGTSGEQYF.